The TCR beta chain under discussion was sequenced for a study of shared T cell receptors in the human thymus. This table comes from immunoSEQ multiplex PCR, and its TCRdb copy is limited to in-frame clones, with some not included. The table shows 500,000 to 750,000 clones, with 88% occurring only once. The sample was also reused in another study, on human thymus T cells. From that study: Healthy Finnish infants undergoing corrective surgery for congenital heart defects were used as donors. Corrective heart surgery yielded the resections from which the thymus tissue came. Gene usage for V and J segments appeared biased in thymic and blood repertoires. Thymic TCR repertoires of unrelated people reportedly overlapped highly.

Sequencing was performed on thymocytes. The TCR originated in a boy younger than two with a congenital heart defect.

The CDR3 is CASSAPGLGYEQYF. Here the CDR3 DNA reads TGCGCCAGCAGCGCACCGGGACTAGGGTACGAGCAGTACTTC. The chain combines TRBV5-1 with TRBJ2-7; 8 nucleotides line up with TRBD2. The CDR3 totals 14 residues. Looked up from germline, CDR1 is SGHRS and CDR2 is YFSETQ. After removal of 4 bases from V and 4 bases from J, the junction contained 7 bases not matched to a gene.